Following are 13 T cell receptor beta chains from one sample sequenced in a study of T cells in Graves' hyperthyroidism and ophthalmopathy. TCR beta CDR3 regions were amplified from RNA. With the HTBI primer set, the TCR CDR3 went through a first round of RT-PCR. In TCRdb, the multiplex PCR reads were re-called with MiXCR into one record per CDR3 protein. This table has 360,000 or so distinct CDR3 sequences, roughly 18% appearing once. The source material was blood. All receptors come from a woman aged 40 to 50 with Graves' ophthalmopathy.

This clonotype came up many times. The V gene is TRBV6-2 or TRBV6-3, the J gene TRBJ1-5; D perhaps matches TRBD1 (5 bases). Germline CDR1 reads MNHEY; CDR2 reads SVGEGT. The germline V and J ends were trimmed by 2 bases and 2 bases, with 13 bases remaining between them. The CDR3 runs 16 residues. CDR3 sequence reads: CASSYGGRAGNQPQHF. The CDR3 bases are TGTGCCAGCAGTTACGGAGGCAGGGCGGGCAATCAGCCCCAGCATTTT.

This clonotype was observed a single time. A much more abundant neighbour one base away suggests this may be a read error. The V gene is TRBV19, the J gene TRBJ1-2; no firm D call. The CDR3 is made up of 13 amino acids. Germline loops: CDR1 LNHDA, CDR2 SQIVND (reference sequence). DNA for the CDR3: TGTGCCAGTAGTATCGGAACAGCCTATGGCTACAACTTC. Translating it yields CASSIGTAYGYNF.

This clonotype came up many times. This rearrangement joins TRBV12-5 to TRBJ2-7; D is possibly TRBD2 (5 bases). Germline-derived CDR1 and CDR2 are LGHNT and FRNRAP. There are 14 residues in the CDR3. V lost 5 bases and J lost 1, with 12 bases in between. In nucleotides, the CDR3 is TGTGCTAGTGGTCCCTCGGACTTTTCCTACGAGCAGTACTTC. Translating it yields CASGPSDFSYEQYF.

The chain links TRBV20-1 to TRBJ2-5; maybe TRBD1 (5 bases). Germline loops: CDR1 DFQATT, CDR2 SNEGSKA (reference sequence). CDR3 size: 14 residues. The V gene lost 1 base and the J gene lost 1 base, with 10 bases spanning the gap. In nucleotides, the CDR3 is TGCAGTGCTAGAGGCCCAGGGCTCCAAGAGACCCAGTACTTC. Translated: CSARGPGLQETQYF.

This clonotype has ten or more counts. The rearrangement links TRBV2 to TRBJ1-2; D is possibly TRBD1 (5 bases). The V end lost 7 bases, the J end lost 4 bases, and 10 bases lay between the germline ends. The CDR3 contains 12 residues. Germline V gene lookup returns CDR1 SNHLY and CDR2 FYNNEI. In nucleotides, the CDR3 is TGTGCCAGCATGTGGGACTTCTATGGCTACACCTTC. Protein sequence: CASMWDFYGYTF.

This clonotype was picked up many times. The chain recombines TRBV5-1 with TRBJ2-7, with D possibly matching TRBD2 (6 bases). Between the trimmed V and J ends, which lost 0 bases and 4 bases, there was a span of 11 bases. CDR1 and CDR2 from the germline V gene are SGHRS and YFSETQ. This CDR3 has 14 amino acids. CDR3 protein: CASSLDGSGYEQYF. CDR3 sequence (DNA): TGCGCCAGCAGCTTGGACGGGAGTGGATACGAGCAGTACTTC.

The V call is TRBV7-2, the J call TRBJ1-2, with 9 bases that match TRBD1. This CDR3 is built from 15 residues. CDR1 and CDR2 (germline): SGHTA, FQGNSA. The ends lost 5 bases at V and 4 bases at J; junction bases unmatched: 8. CDR3 protein: CASSPAGTGTYGYTF. The DNA of the CDR3 is TGTGCCAGCAGCCCCGCCGGGACAGGGACCTATGGCTACACCTTC.

This clonotype was observed at least ten times. The chain couples TRBV7-8 to TRBJ2-7; the D call may be TRBD1 or TRBD2 (6 bases each). CDR3 length: 16 amino acids. Trimming cost V 1 base and J 2 bases, with 15 bases left between them. Per the germline V gene, CDR1 is SGHVS and CDR2 is FQNEAQ. CDR3 residues: CASSLGFIGGPYEQYF. In nucleotides, the CDR3 is TGTGCCAGCAGCTTAGGATTTATCGGGGGCCCCTACGAGCAGTACTTC.

This clonotype was counted a few times. The junction differs from germline at one of its ends, possibly a read error. The CDR3 reads CASSYSLFGNQPQLF. The CDR3 DNA sequence: TGTGCCAGCAGTTACTCGCTATTTGGCAATCAGCCCCAGCTTTTT. The chain recombines TRBV6-5 with TRBJ1-5, with unresolved D. Per the germline V gene, CDR1 is MNHEY and CDR2 is SVGAGI. The CDR3 sequence is 15 residues long.

This clonotype showed up just a few times. The chain recombines TRBV30 with TRBJ1-1; D uncertain. Germline V CDR1 and CDR2: GTSNPN, SVGIG (reference sequence). The CDR3 totals 15 residues. The germline V and J ends were trimmed by 0 bases and 0 bases, with 11 bases remaining between them. The CDR3 region has the DNA TGTGCCTGGAGTGTCCCGGGAAGGATGAACACTGAAGCTTTCTTT. This translates into CAWSVPGRMNTEAFF.

This clonotype was detected ten times or more. The J gene is TRBJ2-2, the V gene TRBV5-1; D gene uncertain. The CDR3 has 15 amino acids. Per the germline V gene, CDR1 is SGHRS and CDR2 is YFSETQ. V lost 4 bases and J lost 4, with 14 bases in between. The CDR3 region is CASSPLTGSTGELFF. In nucleotides, the CDR3 is TGCGCCAGCAGCCCTCTAACGGGTTCCACCGGGGAGCTGTTTTTT.

This clonotype appeared many times. A much larger clone is a single base away; this may be a read error. The chain has TRBV28 and TRBJ2-7, with D perhaps TRBD1 (7 bases). Per germline, CDR1 MDHEN and CDR2 SYDVKM. CDR3 length: 15 amino acids. Between the trimmed V and J ends, which lost 3 bases and 5 bases, there was a span of 17 bases. CDR3 loop: CASSFIRERGHEQYF. Written as DNA, the CDR3 is TGTGCCAGCAGTTTTATACGGGAGAGGGGGCACGAGCAGTACTTC.

This clonotype was recorded many times. The chain has TRBV11-2 and TRBJ2-7, with TRBD1 matching 8 bases. Germline CDR1 is SGHAT and CDR2 is FQNNGV. The CDR3 contains 17 residues. Trimming took 5 bases from V and 2 from J; bases not matched to a gene: 14. The CDR3, as DNA: TGTGCCAGCAGCCCCGGAGGTGGACAGGGAAAAGCCTACGAGCAGTACTTC. This encodes CASSPGGGQGKAYEQYF.